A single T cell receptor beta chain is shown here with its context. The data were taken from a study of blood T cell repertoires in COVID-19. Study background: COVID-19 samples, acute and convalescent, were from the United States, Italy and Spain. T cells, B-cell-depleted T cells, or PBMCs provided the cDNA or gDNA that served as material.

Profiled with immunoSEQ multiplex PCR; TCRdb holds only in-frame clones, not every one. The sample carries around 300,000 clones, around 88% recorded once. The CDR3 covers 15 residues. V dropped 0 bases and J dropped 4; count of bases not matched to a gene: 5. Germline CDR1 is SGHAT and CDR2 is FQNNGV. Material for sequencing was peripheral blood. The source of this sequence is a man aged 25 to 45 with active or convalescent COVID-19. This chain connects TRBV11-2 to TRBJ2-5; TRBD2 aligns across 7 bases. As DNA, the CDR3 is TGTGCCAGCAGCTTAGATGTGGGGGAGGGAGAGACCCAGTACTTC. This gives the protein CASSLDVGEGETQYF.